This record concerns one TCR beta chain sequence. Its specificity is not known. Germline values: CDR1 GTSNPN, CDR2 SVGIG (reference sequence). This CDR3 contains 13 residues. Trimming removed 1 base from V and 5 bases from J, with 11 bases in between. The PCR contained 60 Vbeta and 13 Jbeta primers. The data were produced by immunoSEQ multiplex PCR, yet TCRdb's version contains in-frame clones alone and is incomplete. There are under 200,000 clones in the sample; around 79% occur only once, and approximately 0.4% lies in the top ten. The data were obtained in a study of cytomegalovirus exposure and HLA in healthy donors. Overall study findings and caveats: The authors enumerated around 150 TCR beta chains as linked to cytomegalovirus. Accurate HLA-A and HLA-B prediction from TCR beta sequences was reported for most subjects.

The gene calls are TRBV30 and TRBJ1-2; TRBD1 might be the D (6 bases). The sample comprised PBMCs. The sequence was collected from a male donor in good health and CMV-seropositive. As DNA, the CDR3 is TGTGCCTGGAGTGCTAGGACAGCTTATGGCTACACCTTC. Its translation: CAWSARTAYGYTF. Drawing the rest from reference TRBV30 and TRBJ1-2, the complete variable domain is SQTIHQWPATLVQPVGSPLSLECTVEGTSNPNLYWYRQAAGRGLQLLFYSVGIGQISSEVPQNLSASRPQDRQFILSSKKLLLSDSGFYLCAWSARTAYGYTFGSGTRLTVV.